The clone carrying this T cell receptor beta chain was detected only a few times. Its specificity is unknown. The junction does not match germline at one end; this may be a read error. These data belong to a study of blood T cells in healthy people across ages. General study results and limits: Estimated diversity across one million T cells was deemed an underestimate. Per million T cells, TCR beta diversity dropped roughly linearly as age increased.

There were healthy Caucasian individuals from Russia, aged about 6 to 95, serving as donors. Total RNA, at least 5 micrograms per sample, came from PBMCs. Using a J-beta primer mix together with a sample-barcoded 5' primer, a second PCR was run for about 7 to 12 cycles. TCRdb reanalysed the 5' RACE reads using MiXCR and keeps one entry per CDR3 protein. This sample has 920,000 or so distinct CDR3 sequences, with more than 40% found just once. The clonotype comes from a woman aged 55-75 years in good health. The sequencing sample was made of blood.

The DNA of the CDR3 is TGTGCCAGCAGCCGAGGACTAGCGGGCACCTACAATGAGCAGTTCTTT. Its protein product is CASSRGLAGTYNEQFF. This chain links TRBV4-2 with TRBJ2-1; 11 bases map to TRBD2. Per the germline V gene, CDR1 is LGHNA and CDR2 is YNFKEQ. This CDR3 is 16 amino acids long.